These T cell receptor beta chains were read from a single sample in a study of ipilimumab plus nivolumab after autologous stem cell transplantation. The data were produced by immunoSEQ multiplex PCR, yet TCRdb's version contains in-frame clones alone and is incomplete. The sample yields around 17,000 clones, over 60% seen once. The material was PBMCs, obtained in a trial of ipilimumab plus nivolumab as post-transplant consolidation. The receptors originated from a male donor with diffuse large B-cell lymphoma. Each CDR3 is given with its conserved first and last residue. The D gene is left open where the match is weak. Size is stated for part of the rows, as once, few or many counts, or as a class when the clone is expanded.

>TRBV18|TRBJ2-1|-|TRBD2
CASSPPTSGSEQFF
TGTGCCAGCTCACCACCTACTAGCGGAAGTGAGCAGTTCTTC
>TRBV19|TRBJ2-7|-|-
CASSRRLGAYEQYF
TGTGCCAGTTCCCGGAGGTTGGGGGCCTACGAGCAGTACTTC
>TRBV7-3|TRBJ2-7|-|-
CASSTQGPWSYEQYF
TGTGCCAGCAGCACTCAGGGCCCATGGTCCTACGAGCAGTACTTC
>TRBV28|TRBJ1-2|-|-
CASSSVGDGEDGYTF
TGTGCCAGCAGTTCCGTGGGGGACGGGGAGGATGGCTACACCTTC
>TRBV13|TRBJ2-1|-|TRBD2
CASRREVFGEQFF
TGTGCCAGCAGGCGGGAGGTCTTCGGGGAGCAGTTCTTC
>TRBV2|TRBJ2-1|-|-
CASSLSGPYQQFF
TGTGCCAGCAGTCTTTCAGGACCATATCAGCAGTTCTTC
>TRBV18|TRBJ2-3|-|TRBD2
CASSGLAETDTQYF
TGTGCCAGCTCCGGACTAGCGGAAACAGATACGCAGTATTTT
>TRBV30|TRBJ2-2|-|-
CAWSPGPSNTGELFF
TGTGCCTGGAGTCCTGGGCCCTCGAACACCGGGGAGCTGTTTTTT
>TRBV19|TRBJ2-7|few|-
CASSVRTASSYEQYF
TGTGCCAGTAGTGTAAGGACAGCTAGCTCCTACGAGCAGTACTTC
>TRBV11-2|TRBJ2-1|few|-
CASSHPLVREQFF
TGTGCCAGCAGCCACCCACTAGTGCGTGAGCAGTTCTTC
>TRBV27|TRBJ2-3|-|TRBD2
CASSSLSGSGADTQYF
TGTGCCAGCAGTTCCCTTAGCGGGAGTGGGGCAGATACGCAGTATTTT
>TRBV7-2|TRBJ2-5|-|-
CASSFGPGETQYF
TGTGCCAGCAGCTTCGGACCGGGAGAGACCCAGTACTTC
>TRBV7-2|TRBJ1-2|few|-
CASSLDPGLPVDYTF
TGTGCCAGCAGCTTAGACCCGGGACTCCCCGTTGACTACACCTTC
>TRBV5-1|TRBJ2-5|few|-
CASSLEGQGQETQYF
TGCGCCAGCAGCTTGGAGGGGCAGGGCCAAGAGACCCAGTACTTC
>TRBV30|TRBJ2-2|-|-
CAWSVTHTGELFF
TGTGCCTGGAGTGTAACACACACCGGGGAGCTGTTTTTT
>TRBV19|TRBJ1-1|-|-
CASTGGHFEAFF
TGTGCCAGTACCGGAGGTCACTTTGAAGCTTTCTTT
>TRBV6-6|TRBJ2-5|-|TRBD1
CASRAQGTQETQYF
TGTGCCAGCAGGGCACAGGGGACCCAAGAGACCCAGTACTTC
>TRBV28|TRBJ2-5|-|-
CASSVGPQETQYF
TGTGCCAGCAGTGTGGGGCCCCAAGAGACCCAGTACTTC
>TRBV7-9|TRBJ2-7|-|TRBD2
CASSPSGRILEQYF
TGTGCCAGCAGCCCTAGCGGGAGAATACTTGAGCAGTACTTC
>TRBV29-1|TRBJ2-3|-|-
CSVEPPSTDTQYF
TGCAGCGTTGAACCCCCCAGCACAGATACGCAGTATTTT
>TRBV27|TRBJ2-7|few|-
CASSLKGQGHSYEQYF
TGTGCCAGCAGTTTAAAAGGCCAGGGACACTCCTACGAGCAGTACTTC
>TRBV29-1|TRBJ1-1|-|-
CSAGSEVNTEAFF
TGCAGCGCCGGGTCGGAGGTGAACACTGAAGCTTTCTTT
>TRBV10-3|TRBJ1-2|-|TRBD1
CAISESGGTVGPYGYTF
TGTGCCATCAGTGAGTCGGGGGGGACAGTAGGCCCCTATGGCTACACCTTC
>TRBV7-9|TRBJ1-4|-|-
CASSLVQSNEKLFF
TGTGCCAGCAGCTTGGTACAGTCCAATGAAAAACTGTTTTTT
>TRBV6-1|TRBJ1-2|once|-
CASSQGNYGYTF
TGTGCCAGCTCGCAGGGCAACTATGGCTACACCTTC
>TRBV5-1|TRBJ1-5|-|TRBD1
CASSLGTGVHQPQHF
TGCGCCAGCAGCTTGGGTACAGGGGTACATCAGCCCCAGCATTTT
>TRBV6-1|TRBJ2-7|few|TRBD2
CASSEELAGAYEQYF
TGTGCCAGCAGTGAAGAACTAGCGGGCGCCTACGAGCAGTACTTC
>TRBV7-9|TRBJ1-2|-|-
CASSPGPDYGYTF
TGTGCCAGCAGCCCGGGACCTGACTATGGCTACACCTTC
>TRBV9|TRBJ1-1|-|-
CASSKEVHRAAFF
TGTGCCAGCAGCAAAGAAGTACATAGGGCCGCTTTCTTT
>TRBV5-6|TRBJ2-2|-|-
CASSKLTGSNTGELFF
TGTGCCAGCAGCAAGCTCACAGGGTCGAACACCGGGGAGCTGTTTTTT
>TRBV5-6|TRBJ1-4|-|-
CASSLYGGAWANEKLFF
TGTGCCAGCAGCTTGTACGGCGGGGCTTGGGCTAATGAAAAACTGTTTTTT
>TRBV5-1|TRBJ2-2|-|-
CASSLAMGSLNTGELFF
TGCGCCAGCAGCTTGGCAATGGGTTCCCTGAACACCGGGGAGCTGTTTTTT
>TRBV5-4|TRBJ1-2|-|-
CASSPQGGMRGYTF
TGTGCCAGCAGCCCTCAAGGGGGGATGAGGGGCTACACCTTC
>TRBV6-5|TRBJ1-4|many|-
CASRFSQGNEKLFF
TGTGCCAGCCGGTTTAGTCAGGGTAATGAAAAACTGTTTTTT
>TRBV19|TRBJ2-7|few|TRBD1
CASSIGTGIPHEQYF
TGTGCCAGTAGTATTGGGACAGGGATCCCCCACGAGCAGTACTTC
>TRBV7-9|TRBJ2-1|once|-
CASSLDKGQFF
TGTGCCAGCAGCTTAGACAAGGGGCAGTTCTTC
>TRBV5-1|TRBJ1-1|-|TRBD1
CASSLAGGGEEAFF
TGCGCCAGCAGCTTGGCAGGGGGCGGGGAGGAAGCTTTCTTT
>TRBV13|TRBJ2-1|-|TRBD2
CASSLILAGGDEQFF
TGTGCCAGCAGCTTAATACTAGCGGGAGGAGATGAGCAGTTCTTC
>TRBV7-9|TRBJ2-3|-|-
CASSLARADTQYF
TGTGCCAGCAGCTTAGCAAGGGCAGATACGCAGTATTTT
>TRBV30|TRBJ2-5|-|-
CAWSPRRETQYF
TGTGCCTGGAGTCCCCGACGAGAGACCCAGTACTTC
>TRBV7-9|TRBJ2-1|-|-
CASSSDPSGNEQFF
TGTGCCAGCAGCTCGGATCCGTCCGGGAATGAGCAGTTCTTC
>TRBV2|TRBJ2-3|few|TRBD2
CASSGEGLVTDTQYF
TGTGCCAGCAGTGGGGAGGGGCTGGTGACAGATACGCAGTATTTT
>TRBV11-2|TRBJ2-2|once|-
CASSLEKGYDTGELFF
TGTGCCAGCAGCTTAGAGAAGGGGTATGATACCGGGGAGCTGTTTTTT
>TRBV15|TRBJ1-2|-|TRBD1
CATSRDRGSYGYTF
TGTGCCACCAGCAGAGACAGGGGGAGCTATGGCTACACCTTC